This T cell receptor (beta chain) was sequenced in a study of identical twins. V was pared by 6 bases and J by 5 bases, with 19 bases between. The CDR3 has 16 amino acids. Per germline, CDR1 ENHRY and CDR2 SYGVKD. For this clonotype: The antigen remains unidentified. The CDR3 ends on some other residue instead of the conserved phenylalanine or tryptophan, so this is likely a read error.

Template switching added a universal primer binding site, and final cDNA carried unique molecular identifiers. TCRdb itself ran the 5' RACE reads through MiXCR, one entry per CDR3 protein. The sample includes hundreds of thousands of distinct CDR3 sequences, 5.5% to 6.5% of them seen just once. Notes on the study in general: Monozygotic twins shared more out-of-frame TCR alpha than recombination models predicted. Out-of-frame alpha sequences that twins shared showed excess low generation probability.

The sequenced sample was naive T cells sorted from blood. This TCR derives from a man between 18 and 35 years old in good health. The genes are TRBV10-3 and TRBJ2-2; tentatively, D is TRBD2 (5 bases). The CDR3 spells CAISVLGAEDTGELFS. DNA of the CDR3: TGTGCCATCAGCGTTTTAGGCGCGGAGGATACCGGGGAGCTGTTTTCT.